These 24 T cell receptor beta chains were all obtained from the same sample, sequenced in a study of T cell responses to AZD1222 COVID-19 vaccine (dated by TCRdb to about 2021). What the time point label conveys for this sample: baseline before first vaccination. Library creation used the immunoSEQ multiplex PCR assay. TCRdb holds this immuneACCESS table with in-frame rearrangements only. Some clones are missing; in checked studies, unresolved V genes explain under half, and the rest has no known cause. A total of 90,000 to 150,000 clones appear in this sample, around 90% of them only once. Roughly 1.1% of the sample is taken by the ten largest. The sample here was peripheral blood, taken on day 0 of AZD1222 vaccination. The receptor set was obtained from an adult in good health.

V usage is TRBV10-1 and J usage is TRBJ2-5; TRBD1 matches 7 bases. CDR1 and CDR2 (germline): WNHNN, SYGVQD (reference sequence). Germline trimming cut 0 bases from V and 5 bases from J; bases unmatched to any gene: 15. The CDR3 loop spans 18 amino acids. CDR3 sequence (DNA): TGCGCCAGCAGTGAGTCCCACCCACAGGGGATCCGGATCGAGACCCAGTACTTC. This gives the protein CASSESHPQGIRIETQYF.

The CDR3 loop reads CASSLTGLAYEQYF. DNA of the CDR3: TGCGCCAGCAGCCTGACAGGGCTAGCCTACGAGCAGTACTTC. The rearrangement joins TRBV5-1 to TRBJ2-7; 7 nucleotides align to TRBD1. Germline CDR1 and CDR2: SGHRS and YFSETQ. V shed 4 bases, J shed 2 bases, and the junction held 6 bases outside the gene matches. The CDR3 has 14 amino acids.

The V call is TRBV19, the J call TRBJ1-2; D is unresolved. The CDR3 length is 12 residues. The V gene's germline CDR1 is LNHDA and CDR2 SQIVND (reference sequence). Trimming took 6 bases from V and 4 from J, leaving 9 bases between them. CDR3 DNA: TGTGCCAGTAGGATCGGTGGCTATGGCTACACCTTC. Translation: CASRIGGYGYTF.

J is TRBJ1-3 and V is TRBV9; the match to TRBD1 covers 9 bases. This CDR3 is built from 15 residues. CDR1 and CDR2 from the germline V gene are SGDLS and YYNGEE. J lost 2 bases, V lost 0 bases, and 0 bases had no gene match. The CDR3 here is CASSVGQGAGNTIYF. CDR3 sequence (DNA): TGTGCCAGCAGCGTAGGACAGGGGGCTGGAAACACCATATATTTT.

This sequence joins TRBV6-4 and TRBJ1-2; D may be TRBD1 (5 bases). The ends were cut back, 6 bases at V and 2 bases at J, with 16 bases in the middle. The CDR3 sequence is 15 residues long. Germline CDR1 reads MRHNA; CDR2 reads SNTAGT. For the CDR3, the DNA is TGTGCCAGCAGCCCTGGCCGGGCAGGGAACTATGGCTACACCTTC. Translating it yields CASSPGRAGNYGYTF.

The gene calls are TRBV6-2 or TRBV6-3 and TRBJ2-2; TRBD2 agrees at 10 bases. The CDR3 has 16 amino acids. The V and J ends lost 5 bases and 8 bases, in that order; junction bases with no gene match: 11. CDR1 and CDR2 from the germline V gene are MNHEY and SVGEGT. CDR3 coding DNA: TGTGCCAGCAGTCTCCTAGCGGGGGACCTTGGAGGGGAGCTGTTTTTT. It encodes CASSLLAGDLGGELFF.

As regards this clone: Germline is not matched at one junction end, which may reflect a read error. The rearrangement joins TRBV2 to TRBJ1-1, with D perhaps TRBD1 (6 bases). CDR3 length: 12 residues. CDR1 is SNHLY and CDR2 is FYNNEI in the germline V gene. CDR3 sequence: CAGRGLRLEAFF. CDR3 nucleotides: TGTGCCGGCAGGGGCCTTCGGCTCGAAGCTTTCTTT.

The V and J genes are TRBV27 and TRBJ1-6, with 7 nucleotides matching TRBD1. V lost 3 bases and J lost 7; bases outside the gene matches: 3. The germline CDR1 and CDR2 sequences are MNHEY and SMNVEV (reference sequence). The CDR3 loop spans 14 amino acids. CDR3 protein: CASSFGTENSPLHF. CDR3 bases: TGTGCCAGCAGTTTTGGGACAGAGAATTCACCCCTCCACTTT.

The V and J genes are TRBV19 and TRBJ1-2; maybe TRBD1 (5 bases). V lost 1 base, J lost 8 bases, and 20 bases lay in between. Per the germline V gene, CDR1 is LNHDA and CDR2 is SQIVND (reference sequence). The CDR3 is 16 residues long. The CDR3 spells CASSIVPREVVRGYTF. As DNA, the CDR3 is TGTGCCAGTAGTATAGTACCCAGGGAGGTGGTTCGCGGCTACACCTTC. The full variable domain, in which reference TRBV19 and TRBJ1-2 provide the parts outside the CDR3, is DGGITQSPKYLFRKEGQNVTLSCEQNLNHDAMYWYRQDPGQGLRLIYYSQIVNDFQKGDIAEGYSVSREKKESFPLTVTSAQKNPTAFYLCASSIVPREVVRGYTFGSGTRLTVV.

This clone was detected only once. The V and J genes are TRBV7-6 and TRBJ1-6; 7 positions match TRBD1. CDR1 is SGHVS, CDR2 FNYEAQ, per germline. With V trimmed by 3 bases and J by 7 bases, 3 bases remained unmatched. The CDR3 length is 14 residues. The CDR3 is CASSLDRRNSPLHF. The CDR3 DNA follows: TGTGCCAGCAGCTTGGACAGGCGAAATTCACCCCTCCACTTT.

The V and J genes are TRBV27 and TRBJ1-4; tentatively, D is TRBD1 (5 bases). Trimming took 7 bases from V and 6 from J, leaving 15 bases between them. The CDR3 consists of 14 residues. CDR1 MNHEY and CDR2 SMNVEV come from the germline V gene (reference sequence). This CDR3 reads CASKQHGGDEKLFF. Here the CDR3 DNA reads TGTGCCAGCAAGCAACACGGGGGAGATGAAAAACTGTTTTTT.

There are a few counts of this clone. The rearrangement joins TRBV5-4 to TRBJ1-2; D unresolved. The V end was cut by 0 bases, the J end by 14 bases, with 11 bases between. CDR1 and CDR2 (germline): SGHNT, YYREEE (reference sequence). CDR3 length: 11 amino acids. The CDR3 loop is CASSLARAKTF. CDR3 nucleotide sequence: TGTGCCAGCAGCTTGGCCCGGGCTAAAACCTTC.

The genes are TRBV6-5 and TRBJ2-5; 8 bases match TRBD2. V lost 7 bases and J lost 5; bases outside the gene matches: 6. This CDR3 spans 13 amino acids. From germline, CDR1 is MNHEY and CDR2 SVGAGI. CDR3 sequence (DNA): TGTGCCAGCACCAATAGCGGGACGGAGACCCAGTACTTC. Its translation: CASTNSGTETQYF.

The chain joins TRBV6-5 to TRBJ1-5, with D possibly matching TRBD1 (5 bases). This CDR3 region has 15 residues. Trimming cost V 6 bases and J 0 bases, with 12 bases left between them. Germline CDR1 and CDR2: MNHEY and SVGAGI. The DNA of the CDR3 is TGTGCCAGCAGCCCGGGACTGACTAGCAATCAGCCCCAGCATTTT. It yields the protein CASSPGLTSNQPQHF.

The chain links TRBV2 to TRBJ2-7, with a possible D match to TRBD2 (6 bases). Germline V lookup: CDR1 SNHLY, CDR2 FYNNEI. The CDR3 is 14 amino acids. Deletions cut 5 bases from V and 0 bases from J, with 11 bases between. CDR3 region: CASSRDWHSYEQYF. As DNA, the CDR3 is TGTGCCAGCAGTCGGGACTGGCACTCCTACGAGCAGTACTTC. Full variable domain (remainder filled in from reference TRBV2 and TRBJ2-7): EPEVTQTPSHQVTQMGQEVILRCVPISNHLYFYWYRQILGQKVEFLVSFYNNEISEKSEIFDDQFSVERPDGSNFTLKIRSTKLEDSAMYFCASSRDWHSYEQYFGPGTRLTVT.

This rearrangement joins TRBV30 to TRBJ1-3; possible D gene TRBD1, 6 bases. Trimming shortened V by 1 base and J by 2 bases, and 30 bases separated the two germline ends. The CDR3 sequence is 21 residues long. Germline loops: CDR1 GTSNPN, CDR2 SVGIG (reference sequence). This CDR3 reads CAWSATYRQYPGGGTGNTIYF. In nucleotides, the CDR3 is TGTGCCTGGAGTGCAACCTACAGACAATACCCAGGAGGGGGGACTGGAAACACCATATATTTT.

The chain combines TRBV27 with TRBJ1-1; tentatively, D is TRBD1 (5 bases). This CDR3 comprises 12 residues. Germline CDR1 and CDR2: MNHEY and SMNVEV (reference sequence). The ends were cut back, 8 bases at V and 5 bases at J, with 12 bases in the middle. As DNA, the CDR3 is TGTGCCAGCGGTATCTGGGGGACTGAAGCTTTCTTT. This translates into CASGIWGTEAFF.

The sample holds one count of this clone. The chain couples TRBV19 to TRBJ2-1; D may be TRBD2 (6 bases). CDR1 and CDR2 from the germline V gene are LNHDA and SQIVND (reference sequence). The CDR3 consists of 14 residues. Trimming removed 0 bases from V and 7 bases from J, with 10 bases in between. Written as DNA, the CDR3 is TGTGCCAGTAGTATAGACCGAGGAGGGAATGAGCAGTTCTTC. Translated: CASSIDRGGNEQFF.

This clone occurred a few times. The chain recombines TRBV7-9 with TRBJ2-7, with D possibly being TRBD1 (5 bases). This CDR3 contains 15 residues. CDR1 is SEHNR, CDR2 FQNEAQ, per germline (reference sequence). The V gene lost 3 bases and the J gene lost 4 bases, with 16 bases spanning the gap. CDR3 residues: CASSLGPGVEYEQYF. The CDR3, as DNA: TGTGCCAGCAGCTTGGGGCCAGGAGTTGAGTACGAGCAGTACTTC.

The chain has TRBV19 and TRBJ2-3; perhaps TRBD1 as D (6 bases). The ends were cut back, 9 bases at V and 5 bases at J, with 15 bases in the middle. This CDR3 contains 13 residues. Germline V gene lookup returns CDR1 LNHDA and CDR2 SQIVND (reference sequence). The CDR3 sequence is CASLDRFVDTQYF. The CDR3, as DNA: TGTGCCAGCTTGGACAGATTCGTAGATACGCAGTATTTT. Supplemented by reference TRBV19 and TRBJ2-3, the full variable domain reads DGGITQSPKYLFRKEGQNVTLSCEQNLNHDAMYWYRQDPGQGLRLIYYSQIVNDFQKGDIAEGYSVSREKKESFPLTVTSAQKNPTAFYLCASLDRFVDTQYFGPGTRLTVL.

The J gene is TRBJ1-2, the V gene TRBV4-2; TRBD1 agrees at 7 bases. The CDR3 has 15 residues. Germline V gene lookup returns CDR1 LGHNA and CDR2 YNFKEQ. V was pared by 1 base and J by 2 bases, with 4 bases of the junction left unmatched. The CDR3, as DNA: TGTGCCAGCAGCCAAGTATACAGGGGCAACTATGGCTACACCTTC. This gives the protein CASSQVYRGNYGYTF.

The table lists this clone with a few counts. The rearrangement links TRBV19 to TRBJ2-3; 7 nucleotides agree with TRBD2. The CDR3 runs to 15 residues. After removal of 3 bases from V and 1 base from J, the junction contained 4 bases not matched to a gene. The germline V gene has CDR1 LNHDA and CDR2 SQIVND (reference sequence). The CDR3 bases are TGTGCCAGTAGTATCAGACGGGGGGGCACAGATACGCAGTATTTT. Amino acids: CASSIRRGGTDTQYF.

J is TRBJ1-4 and V is TRBV6-5, with a possible D match to TRBD1 (5 bases). The CDR3 contains 14 residues. Trimming removed 10 bases from V and 4 bases from J, with 16 bases in between. Germline V gives CDR1 MNHEY, CDR2 SVGAGI. The CDR3 spells CATQLGQGNEKLFF. CDR3 nucleotides: TGTGCCACCCAACTAGGGCAGGGTAATGAAAAACTGTTTTTT.

The V and J genes are TRBV7-9 and TRBJ2-7, with 8 positions matching TRBD1. Trimming cost V 5 bases and J 2 bases; bases outside gene matches: 5. The CDR3 is 14 residues long. Germline loops: CDR1 SEHNR, CDR2 FQNEAQ (reference sequence). This chain's CDR3 is CASSPRTGPYEQYF. DNA for the CDR3: TGTGCCAGCAGCCCCCGGACAGGGCCCTACGAGCAGTACTTC. The full variable domain, its missing parts supplied by reference TRBV7-9 and TRBJ2-7, is DTGVSQNPRHKITKRGQNVTFRCDPISEHNRLYWYRQTLGQGPEFLTYFQNEAQLEKSRLLSDRFSAERPKGSFSTLEIQRTEQGDSAMYLCASSPRTGPYEQYFGPGTRLTVT.